This T cell receptor beta chain stems from a study of glioma-infiltrating T cells. The study, taken as a whole, reports: Very few CDR3 sequences were shared between tissue and blood. Non-neoplastic patients had below-expected tissue-blood divergence, while all gliomas exceeded expectation.

Using RNA template, CDR3s of TCR alpha and beta were amplified with iRepertoire arm-PCR. One-step reverse transcription and amplification started from about 100-400 ng of tissue mRNA or PBMC total RNA. TCRdb redid the calling of the multiplex PCR reads with MiXCR, one entry per CDR3 protein. The profile covers some 99,000 distinct CDR3 sequences, with approximately 26% appearing a single time and under 45% taken by the ten largest. This clonotype was observed once. The antigen remains undetermined. Trimming took off 2 bases at V and 1 base at J, with 8 bases between the two ends. The germline CDR1 and CDR2 sequences are MNHEY and SVGAGI. There are 14 residues in the CDR3.

The sequence was collected from a human donor with low-grade glioma or glioblastoma, undergoing nonglioma brain surgery, or in good health (not recorded which). What was sequenced was glioma tissue, nonneoplastic brain tissue, or PBMCs (not recorded which). This chain joins TRBV6-5 and TRBJ1-2, with D possibly TRBD1 on 5 matching bases. In DNA, the CDR3 is TGTGCCAGCAGTTACCAGGGCCTTAACTATGGCTACACCTTC. As protein: CASSYQGLNYGYTF.